This T cell receptor beta chain was identified during a study of blood T cells in healthy people across ages. Overall study results and limits: Diversity was higher, and naive CD4+ cells more numerous, in long-lived donors than in aged donors. Diversity of TCR beta per million T cells declined in a roughly linear way with age.

With a J-beta primer mix and a sample-barcoded 5' primer, a second PCR ran roughly 6 to 11 cycles. Researchers report that a template-switch adaptor with 12 random nucleotides tagged each cDNA molecule. TCRdb ran MiXCR on the 5' RACE reads and lists one entry per CDR3 protein. There are about 780,000 distinct CDR3 sequences in the sample; approximately 65% occur only once, and 28% lies in the top ten. V lost 5 bases to trimming and J lost 3 bases, with 16 bases between them. CDR3 size: 16 residues. Germline CDR1 and CDR2: PRHDT and FYEKMQ (reference sequence). This clonotype has a single count. What it binds is unknown.

The chain joins TRBV13 to TRBJ2-2, with D possibly being TRBD1 (6 bases). This clonotype was sampled from a man younger than 45 in good health. Sequenced: blood. The CDR3: CASSTGSGTYTGELFF. In nucleotides, the CDR3 is TGTGCCAGCAGCACAGGCTCCGGGACATACACCGGGGAGCTGTTTTTT.